This TCR beta chain was found in a study of blood T cell repertoires in COVID-19. This clone has more than one count but fewer than ten. Germline V gene data show CDR1 as KGHSH and CDR2 as LQKENI. This CDR3 is built from 15 residues. V was shortened by 1 base and J by 0 bases, with 9 bases between the two germline ends. Original data processing: For nucleated cells, counts were estimated from reference gene primer amplification. The method was immunoSEQ multiplex PCR; TCRdb's version includes in-frame clones alone and lacks a portion of them. V and J calls and clone size are copied from that table; D and trimming were computed from the DNA. Of some 230,000 clones listed, 84% were seen once; the top ten hold roughly 4.6%.

This clonotype was sampled from a woman in her sixties who had recovered from COVID-19. The source material was peripheral blood. The chain links TRBV18 to TRBJ1-1; D is perhaps TRBD1 (5 bases). The CDR3 spells CASSPQAGMNTEAFF. The CDR3 DNA reads TGTGCCAGCTCACCACAGGCAGGGATGAACACTGAAGCTTTCTTT.